This T cell receptor (beta chain) was sequenced during a study of T cells in Graves' hyperthyroidism and ophthalmopathy. Looking at the study overall: Peripheral blood was drawn at first diagnosis, prior to all treatment.

V was pared by 6 bases and J by 2 bases, with 10 bases between. The CDR3 is made up of 14 amino acids. Germline loops: CDR1 MNHEY, CDR2 SVGEGT. Notes on this clonotype: Its antigen is unidentified.

Regarding the study as a whole: Most thyroid clonotypes expanded above 0.001 appeared in blood too.

Newly diagnosed patients aged 18 to 65 had hyperthyroidism of under 2 months' duration. Template material for amplifying TCR beta CDR3 regions consisted of RNA transcripts. HTBI primers drove first-round RT-PCR of the TCR CDR3. TCRdb processed the multiplex PCR reads anew with MiXCR; each CDR3 protein has one entry. The data contain roughly 200,000 distinct CDR3 sequences, approximately 16% of them singletons. The clonotype originates from a man aged 35 to 55 with Graves' hyperthyroidism. The chain carries TRBV6-2 or TRBV6-3 and TRBJ2-2; D is uncertain. Sequenced material: blood. DNA for the CDR3: TGTGCCAGCAGCGGTTTGGGAAACACCGGGGAGCTGTTTTTT. Translated, it gives CASSGLGNTGELFF.